One and the same sample provided the 22 T cell receptor beta chains below, sequenced in a study of T cells after yellow fever vaccination. One entry per CDR3 protein results from TCRdb running MiXCR on the 5' RACE reads. Altogether hundreds of thousands of distinct CDR3 sequences are present, around an eighth being singletons, with the ten largest covering about 16%. Sequenced material: PBMCs, taken on the day of the yellow fever booster vaccination. Every receptor here comes from a man aged 30 to 39 who received the YFV17D yellow fever vaccine.

The sample holds a few counts of this clonotype. This chain joins TRBV20-1 and TRBJ2-5; D uncertain. The ends were cut back, 1 base at V and 2 bases at J, with 5 bases in the middle. This CDR3 has 12 residues. Germline V gene sequence: CDR1 DFQATT, CDR2 SNEGSKA (reference sequence). The CDR3 reads CSARVLQETQYF. The CDR3 DNA reads TGCAGTGCTAGAGTACTTCAAGAGACCCAGTACTTC.

The genes are TRBV11-1 and TRBJ2-1, with D uncertain. The CDR3 extends over 18 amino acids. Germline V lookup: CDR1 SGHAT, CDR2 FQDESV (reference sequence). V lost 0 bases, J lost 2 bases, and 17 bases lay in between. The CDR3 is CASSLAGGVGKTYNEQFF. The CDR3 DNA sequence: TGTGCCAGCAGCTTAGCGGGCGGAGTCGGTAAGACCTACAATGAGCAGTTCTTC. Supplemented by reference TRBV11-1 and TRBJ2-1, the full variable domain reads EAEVAQSPRYKITEKSQAVAFWCDPISGHATLYWYRQILGQGPELLVQFQDESVVDDSQLPKDRFSAERLKGVDSTLKIQPAELGDSAMYLCASSLAGGVGKTYNEQFFGPGTRLTVL.

V is TRBV28 and J is TRBJ1-2; tentatively, D is TRBD1 (5 bases). CDR1 is MDHEN and CDR2 is SYDVKM in the germline V gene. The CDR3 spans 13 residues. V gave up 3 bases and J gave up 5 bases, with 10 bases separating them. CDR3 loop: CASSFVGEYGYTF. The CDR3 region has the DNA TGTGCCAGCAGTTTTGTGGGGGAGTATGGCTACACCTTC.

The rearrangement uses TRBV6-5 and TRBJ1-2, with 8 bases lining up with TRBD1. Germline CDR1 and CDR2: MNHEY and SVGAGI. The CDR3 consists of 14 residues. Trimming cost V 3 bases and J 6 bases; bases outside gene matches: 6. CDR3: CASSYTRTGNGYTF. The CDR3 DNA reads TGTGCCAGCAGTTATACCAGGACAGGGAATGGCTACACCTTC.

The V gene is TRBV3-1, the J gene TRBJ1-1; TRBD1 might be the D (6 bases). CDR3 length: 17 residues. Germline lookup yields CDR1 LGHDT and CDR2 YNNKEL (reference sequence). V was cut by 1 base and J by 1 base, with 16 bases left in between. CDR3 residues: CASSQVIATGKNTEAFF. CDR3 in DNA: TGTGCCAGCAGCCAAGTCATCGCCACAGGGAAGAACACTGAAGCTTTCTTT.

The chain's CDR3 is CASSYSLGSVSYEQYF. The CDR3 nucleotides are TGTGCCAGCAGTTACTCACTCGGGAGCGTATCCTACGAGCAGTACTTC. The V call is TRBV6-5, the J call TRBJ2-7; maybe TRBD2 (6 bases). The V gene's germline CDR1 is MNHEY and CDR2 SVGAGI. CDR3 length equals 16 residues. Trimming shortened V by 0 bases and J by 1 base, and 13 bases separated the two germline ends.

There are a few counts of this clonotype. The chain couples TRBV21-1 to TRBJ1-2; the D call TRBD1 from the table was never checked on the DNA. TRBV21-1 is a pseudogene locus. The CDR3 sequence is 14 residues long. CDR3 sequence (DNA): TGTGCCAGCGAATGGGACAGGGGGCGGAAGGGCTACACCTTC. It is translated as CASEWDRGRKGYTF.

As DNA, the CDR3 is TGCAGTGCTGCGGGACTAGCGGGAGTGGGAGAGACCCAGTACTTC. Translated, it gives CSAAGLAGVGETQYF. V gene TRBV20-1 combines with J gene TRBJ2-5, with 14 bases identical to TRBD2. The ends lost 5 bases at V and 4 bases at J; junction bases unmatched: 6. This CDR3 comprises 15 residues. From germline, CDR1 is DFQATT and CDR2 SNEGSKA (reference sequence).

V and J are TRBV6-1 and TRBJ2-1; TRBD2 aligns across 10 bases. CDR1 MNHNS and CDR2 SASEGT come from the germline V gene. The CDR3 has 15 amino acids. V dropped 5 bases and J dropped 4; count of bases not matched to a gene: 5. The CDR3 nucleotides are TGTGCCAGCAGTAGGGGGACTAGCGTTTACAATGAGCAGTTCTTC. It yields the protein CASSRGTSVYNEQFF.

The V gene is TRBV4-2, the J gene TRBJ2-1; D is ambiguous. Per germline, CDR1 LGHNA and CDR2 YNFKEQ. CDR3 size: 12 residues. The ends were cut back, 0 bases at V and 6 bases at J, with 3 bases in the middle. The CDR3 region is CASSQERNEQFF. The CDR3, as DNA: TGTGCCAGCAGCCAAGAACGCAATGAGCAGTTCTTC.

This chain connects TRBV12-3 or TRBV12-4 to TRBJ1-2; unclear D gene. V lost 3 bases and J lost 7, with 15 bases in between. The CDR3 extends over 14 amino acids. The CDR3 DNA reads TGTGCCAGCAGTTTCGGCCAAAAGTCCGGTGGCTACACCTTC. Residues: CASSFGQKSGGYTF.

The gene calls are TRBV9 and TRBJ2-1; TRBD2 agrees at 7 bases. Trimming removed 6 bases from V and 8 bases from J; junction bases left unmatched: 14. CDR3 length: 15 amino acids. Germline V gene sequence: CDR1 SGDLS, CDR2 YYNGEE. Here the CDR3 reads CASNLAGLDNDEQFF. DNA for the CDR3: TGTGCCAGCAACTTAGCGGGCCTAGATAACGATGAGCAGTTCTTC.

The chain uses TRBV15 and TRBJ2-7, with D unresolved. CDR1 and CDR2 from the germline V gene are LNHNV and YYDKDF (reference sequence). The V end was cut by 1 base, the J end by 8 bases, with 6 bases between. CDR3 length equals 11 residues. The CDR3 loop reads CATSRVGQQYF. Here the CDR3 DNA reads TGTGCCACCAGCAGAGTTGGCCAGCAGTACTTC.

This clonotype was observed a few times. This chain uses TRBV7-2 with TRBJ1-5, with a possible D match to TRBD1 (5 bases). With 4 bases removed from V and 0 bases from J, the gap between germline ends came to 10 bases. Germline lookup yields CDR1 SGHTA and CDR2 FQGNSA. The CDR3 is 15 amino acids. CDR3 sequence: CASSSRQYSNQPQHF. CDR3 bases: TGTGCCAGCAGCTCGAGACAGTATAGCAATCAGCCCCAGCATTTT.

The sample holds many counts of this clonotype. This chain joins TRBV12-5 and TRBJ2-7; 9 bases agree with TRBD1. The CDR3 extends over 21 amino acids. V dropped 0 bases and J dropped 1; count of bases not matched to a gene: 19. Germline lookup yields CDR1 LGHNT and CDR2 FRNRAP. For the CDR3, the DNA is TGTGCTAGTGGTTTGGTTCCGGGACAGGGTTTGGCTCATCAACAGTCCTACGAGCAGTACTTC. Translation: CASGLVPGQGLAHQQSYEQYF.

This clonotype has more than one count but fewer than ten. The rearrangement uses TRBV4-2 and TRBJ1-2; possibly TRBD1 for D (5 bases). Germline values: CDR1 LGHNA, CDR2 YNFKEQ. The CDR3 length is 15 residues. Trimming stripped 1 base from V and 2 bases from J, with 11 bases between. CDR3 region: CASSQVGGKNYGYTF. The CDR3 DNA sequence: TGTGCCAGCAGCCAAGTTGGGGGTAAGAACTATGGCTACACCTTC.

This clonotype showed up just a few times. This chain uses TRBV4-3 with TRBJ2-3; TRBD1 aligns across 9 bases. The CDR3 runs 15 residues. Germline CDR1 and CDR2: LGHNA and YSLEER. The V and J ends lost 1 base and 4 bases, in that order; junction bases with no gene match: 3. The DNA of the CDR3 is TGCGCCAGCAGCCAAGCCGGGACAGGGTCAGATACGCAGTATTTT. Protein product: CASSQAGTGSDTQYF.

The rearrangement uses TRBV5-1 and TRBJ2-1; TRBD1 might be the D (6 bases). The CDR3 length is 11 residues. V shed 7 bases and J shed 9 bases, with 11 bases lying between them. Germline lookup yields CDR1 SGHRS and CDR2 YFSETQ. CDR3 region: CASGRGSEQFF. In DNA, the CDR3 is TGCGCCAGCGGAAGGGGGAGTGAGCAGTTCTTC.

This sequence joins TRBV30 and TRBJ2-1; D is unclear. Germline CDR1 GTSNPN, CDR2 SVGIG (reference sequence). Trimming removed 1 base at V and 8 bases at J, with 15 bases between. The length of the CDR3 is 14 residues. The CDR3 loop is CAWSENLFSDEQFF. The CDR3 DNA reads as TGTGCCTGGAGTGAGAATCTTTTTTCGGATGAGCAGTTCTTC.

The J gene is TRBJ2-3, the V gene TRBV27; 11 bases agree with TRBD2. Germline loops: CDR1 MNHEY, CDR2 SMNVEV (reference sequence). The trim removed 6 bases at V and 6 bases at J, leaving 14 bases unmatched. The CDR3 loop spans 17 amino acids. CDR3 sequence: CASRPPEGLAEWDTQYF. Written as DNA, the CDR3 is TGTGCCAGCAGACCGCCCGAGGGACTAGCGGAGTGGGATACGCAGTATTTT.

V gene TRBV9 combines with J gene TRBJ1-1; unclear D gene. The CDR3 extends over 14 amino acids. The germline V gene encodes CDR1 SGDLS and CDR2 YYNGEE. The ends were cut back, 0 bases at V and 0 bases at J, with 6 bases in the middle. In nucleotides, the CDR3 is TGTGCCAGCAGCGTAGTTGGGATGAACACTGAAGCTTTCTTT. This sequence encodes CASSVVGMNTEAFF.

With regard to this clonotype: Its ends do not fully match the called genes, so a read error is possible. The CDR3 is CAWIPDSDNEQFF. CDR3 nucleotides: TGTGCCTGGATTCCCGACTCCGACAATGAGCAGTTCTTC. The genes are TRBV30 and TRBJ2-1, with D unresolved. Looked up from germline, CDR1 is GTSNPN and CDR2 is SVGIG (reference sequence). This CDR3 spans 13 amino acids. Full variable domain (rest looked up from reference TRBV30 and TRBJ2-1): SQTIHQWPATLVQPVGSPLSLECTVEGTSNPNLYWYRQAAGRGLQLLFYSVGIGQISSEVPQNLSASRPQDRQFILSSKKLLLSDSGFYLCAWIPDSDNEQFFGPGTRLTVL.